This T cell receptor (beta chain) was recovered during a study of naive and memory T cell subsets. In its sample, this clonotype was seen many times. Two oligonucleotides, mixed equimolar, formed the beta constant-region primer covering TRBC1 and TRBC2. The ligated cDNA underwent four PCR rounds using SP2 and nested alpha and beta constant-region primers. TCRdb re-analysed the UMI-ligation and nested PCR reads in MiXCR, keeping a single row per CDR3 protein. The sample includes some 30,000 distinct CDR3 sequences, about a fifth of them seen just once. This CDR3 has 11 amino acids. CDR1 is SNHLY and CDR2 is FYNNEI in the germline V gene. Trimming pared 9 bases from V and 4 bases from J, leaving 8 bases between.

This chain connects TRBV2 to TRBJ2-3; D remains ambiguous. The TCR was taken from a human donor in good health. Sequenced input: effector memory CD4+ T cells from blood. Specified subset: effector memory, CD45RA- CD27-. The CDR3 protein is CASCVADTQYF. The CDR3 region has the DNA TGTGCCAGTTGCGTCGCAGATACGCAGTATTTT.